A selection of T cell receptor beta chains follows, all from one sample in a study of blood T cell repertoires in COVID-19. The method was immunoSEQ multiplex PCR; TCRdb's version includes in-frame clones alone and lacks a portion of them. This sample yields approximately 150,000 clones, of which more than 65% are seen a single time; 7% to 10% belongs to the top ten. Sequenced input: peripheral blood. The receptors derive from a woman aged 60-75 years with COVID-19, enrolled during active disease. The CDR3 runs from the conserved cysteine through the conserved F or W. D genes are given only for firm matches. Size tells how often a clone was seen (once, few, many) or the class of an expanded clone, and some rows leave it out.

TGTGCCAGCAGTGAAGCGCTTACAGGGCTCACTGAAGCTTTCTTT,CASSEALTGLTEAFF,15,TRBV2,few,TRBJ1-1,NA
TGCAGCGGTACCGGGAAAATGAACACTGAAGCTTTCTTT,CSGTGKMNTEAFF,13,TRBV29-1,NA,TRBJ1-1,NA
TGCGCCAGCAGCCTCGGAGCGACAGGGGATGGTGAAAAACTGTTTTTT,CASSLGATGDGEKLFF,16,TRBV5-1,many,TRBJ1-4,TRBD1
TGCGCCAGCAGTCTGACAGGGGCGAATAATTCACCCCTCCACTTT,CASSLTGANNSPLHF,15,TRBV5-1,NA,TRBJ1-6,TRBD1
TGTGCCAGCAGCATTACCGGGACTAGCGGGAGCTCCTACAATGAGCAGTTCTTC,CASSITGTSGSSYNEQFF,18,TRBV7-2,few,TRBJ2-1,TRBD2
TGTGCCAGCAGCCCCCGGGACAGGGGCGATTCACCCCTCCACTTT,CASSPRDRGDSPLHF,15,TRBV9,NA,TRBJ1-6,TRBD1
TGCGCCAGCAGCAAAGAACTAGGGAACCCTAGCACAGATACGCAGTATTTT,CASSKELGNPSTDTQYF,17,TRBV5-1,NA,TRBJ2-3,NA
TGTGCCAGTAGTACAAGCGCCCCAGCGGCGTGGGGGCGTGATCAGCCCCAGCATTTT,CASSTSAPAAWGRDQPQHF,19,TRBV19,NA,TRBJ1-5,NA
TGTGCCGGATCTTGGGGCGGACCCCCCACAGATACGCAATATTTT,CAGSWGGPPTDTQYF,15,TRBV6-5,NA,TRBJ2-3,NA
TGTGCCAGTAGTATAGATCTGGGGGCTAGCAATCAGCCCCAGCATTTT,CASSIDLGASNQPQHF,16,TRBV19,NA,TRBJ1-5,NA
TGTGCCAGCAGTCAGCCGGGACAGGGGGCGACAAATGAGCAGTTCTTC,CASSQPGQGATNEQFF,16,TRBV11-2,NA,TRBJ2-1,TRBD1
TGTGCCAGCAAAGAGACAGGGGAAGGTCAGCCCCAGCATTTT,CASKETGEGQPQHF,14,TRBV28,NA,TRBJ1-5,TRBD1
TGTGCCAGCAGCCCTCGGGCGCGGGGGGGCCGAGGTGAGCAGTTCTTC,CASSPRARGGRGEQFF,16,TRBV3-1/TRBV3-2,NA,TRBJ2-1,TRBD2
TGTGCCAGCAGCTTACGGGGCTCCTACAATGAGCAGTTCTTC,CASSLRGSYNEQFF,14,TRBV7-2,NA,TRBJ2-1,NA
TGTGCCAGCAGCCGCGGGAGGGGCTCCTACGAGCAGTACTTC,CASSRGRGSYEQYF,14,TRBV5-4,NA,TRBJ2-7,TRBD2
TGTGCCTGGAGTGTACAGGTTGGGGTTGGCTACACCTTC,CAWSVQVGVGYTF,13,TRBV30,NA,TRBJ1-2,NA